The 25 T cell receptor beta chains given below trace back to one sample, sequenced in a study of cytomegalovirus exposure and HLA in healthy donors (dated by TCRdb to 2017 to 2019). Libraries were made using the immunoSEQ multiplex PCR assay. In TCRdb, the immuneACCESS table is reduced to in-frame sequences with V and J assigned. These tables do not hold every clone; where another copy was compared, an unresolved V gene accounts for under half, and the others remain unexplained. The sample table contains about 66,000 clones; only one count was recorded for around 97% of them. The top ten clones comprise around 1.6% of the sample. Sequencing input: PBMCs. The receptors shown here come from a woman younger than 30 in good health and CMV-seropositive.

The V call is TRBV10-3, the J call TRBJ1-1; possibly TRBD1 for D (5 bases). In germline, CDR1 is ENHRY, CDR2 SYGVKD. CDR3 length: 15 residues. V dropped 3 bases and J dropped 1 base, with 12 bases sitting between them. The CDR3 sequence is CAISEGQGTNTEAFF. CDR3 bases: TGTGCCATCAGTGAAGGGCAGGGAACGAACACTGAAGCTTTCTTT.

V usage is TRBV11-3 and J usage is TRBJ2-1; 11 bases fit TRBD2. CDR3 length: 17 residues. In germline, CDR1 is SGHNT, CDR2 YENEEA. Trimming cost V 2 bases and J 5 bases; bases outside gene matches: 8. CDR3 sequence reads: CASSLWLAGGENNEQFF. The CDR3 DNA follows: TGTGCCAGCAGCTTATGGCTAGCGGGAGGCGAAAACAATGAGCAGTTCTTC. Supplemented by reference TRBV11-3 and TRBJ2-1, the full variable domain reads EAGVVQSPRYKIIEKKQPVAFWCNPISGHNTLYWYLQNLGQGPELLIRYENEEAVDDSQLPKDRFSAERLKGVDSTLKIQPAELGDSAVYLCASSLWLAGGENNEQFFGPGTRLTVL.

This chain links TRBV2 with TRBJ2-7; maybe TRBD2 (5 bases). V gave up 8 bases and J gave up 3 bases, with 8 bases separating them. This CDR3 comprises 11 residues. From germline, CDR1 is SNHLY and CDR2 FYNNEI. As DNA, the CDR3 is TGTGCCAGCGGGAGAGTCTACGAGCAGTACTTC. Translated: CASGRVYEQYF. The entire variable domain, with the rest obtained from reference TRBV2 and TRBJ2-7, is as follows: EPEVTQTPSHQVTQMGQEVILRCVPISNHLYFYWYRQILGQKVEFLVSFYNNEISEKSEIFDDQFSVERPDGSNFTLKIRSTKLEDSAMYFCASGRVYEQYFGPGTRLTVT.

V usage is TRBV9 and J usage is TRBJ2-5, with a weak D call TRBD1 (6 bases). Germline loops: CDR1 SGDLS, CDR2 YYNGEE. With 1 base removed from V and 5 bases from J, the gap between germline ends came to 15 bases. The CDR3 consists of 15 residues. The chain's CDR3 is CASSVNVGRGETQYF. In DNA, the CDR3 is TGTGCCAGCAGCGTAAATGTAGGAAGGGGGGAGACCCAGTACTTC.

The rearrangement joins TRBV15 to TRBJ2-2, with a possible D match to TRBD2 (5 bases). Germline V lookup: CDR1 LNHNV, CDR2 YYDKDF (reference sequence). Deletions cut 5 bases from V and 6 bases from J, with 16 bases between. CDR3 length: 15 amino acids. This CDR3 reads CATSLQELGPGELFF. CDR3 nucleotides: TGTGCCACCAGCCTCCAGGAACTAGGTCCCGGGGAGCTGTTTTTT.

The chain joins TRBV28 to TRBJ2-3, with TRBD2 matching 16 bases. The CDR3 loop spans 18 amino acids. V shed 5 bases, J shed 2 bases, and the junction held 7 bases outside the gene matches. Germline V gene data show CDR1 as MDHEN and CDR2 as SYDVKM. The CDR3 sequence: CASSPSGTSGRDTDTQYF. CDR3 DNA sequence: TGTGCCAGCAGTCCCTCCGGGACTAGCGGGAGGGACACAGATACGCAGTATTTT.

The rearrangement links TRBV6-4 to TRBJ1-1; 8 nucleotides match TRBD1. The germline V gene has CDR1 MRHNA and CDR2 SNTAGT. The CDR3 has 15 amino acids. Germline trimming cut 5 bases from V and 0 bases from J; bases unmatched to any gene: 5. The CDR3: CASSRTGTVNTEAFF. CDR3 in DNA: TGTGCCAGCAGTCGGACAGGGACGGTGAACACTGAAGCTTTCTTT.

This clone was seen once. As DNA, the CDR3 is TGCGCCAGCAGCTTCGGGTCGGTTGCCTATAAAGAGACCCAGTACTTC. Translating gives CASSFGSVAYKETQYF. The V gene is TRBV5-1, the J gene TRBJ2-5; D unclear. The CDR3 spans 16 residues. Per the germline V gene, CDR1 is SGHRS and CDR2 is YFSETQ. Trimming shortened V by 2 bases and J by 3 bases, and 17 bases separated the two germline ends.

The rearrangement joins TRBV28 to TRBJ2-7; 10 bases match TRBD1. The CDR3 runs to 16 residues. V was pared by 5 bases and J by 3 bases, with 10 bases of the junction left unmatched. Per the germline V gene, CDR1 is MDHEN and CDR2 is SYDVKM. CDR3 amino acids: CASSPAGQGGGYEQYF. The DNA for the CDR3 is TGTGCCAGCAGTCCAGCCGGACAGGGGGGTGGCTACGAGCAGTACTTC.

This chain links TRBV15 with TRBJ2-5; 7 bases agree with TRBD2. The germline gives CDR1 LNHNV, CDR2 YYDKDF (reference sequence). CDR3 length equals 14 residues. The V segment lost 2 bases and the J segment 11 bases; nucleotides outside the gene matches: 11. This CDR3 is CATSRSSGRGEQYF. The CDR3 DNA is TGTGCCACCAGCAGATCTAGCGGACGGGGTGAGCAGTACTTC.

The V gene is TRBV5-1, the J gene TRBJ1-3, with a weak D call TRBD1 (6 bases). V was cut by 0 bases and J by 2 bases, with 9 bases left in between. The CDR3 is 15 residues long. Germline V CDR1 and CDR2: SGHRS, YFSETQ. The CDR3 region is CASSLVSGAGNTIYF. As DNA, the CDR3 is TGCGCCAGCAGCTTGGTTTCAGGGGCTGGAAACACCATATATTTT.

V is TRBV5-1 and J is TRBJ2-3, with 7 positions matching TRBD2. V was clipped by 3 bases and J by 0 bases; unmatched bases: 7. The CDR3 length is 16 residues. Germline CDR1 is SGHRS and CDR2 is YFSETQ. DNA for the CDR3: TGCGCCAGCAGCTCCCAAGGAGCGGGAAGCACAGATACGCAGTATTTT. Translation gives CASSSQGAGSTDTQYF.

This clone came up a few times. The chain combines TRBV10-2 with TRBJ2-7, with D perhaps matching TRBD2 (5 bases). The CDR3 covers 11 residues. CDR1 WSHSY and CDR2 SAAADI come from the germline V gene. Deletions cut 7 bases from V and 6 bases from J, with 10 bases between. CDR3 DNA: TGCGCCAGCAATCGGGATTCCGAGCAGTACTTC. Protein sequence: CASNRDSEQYF.

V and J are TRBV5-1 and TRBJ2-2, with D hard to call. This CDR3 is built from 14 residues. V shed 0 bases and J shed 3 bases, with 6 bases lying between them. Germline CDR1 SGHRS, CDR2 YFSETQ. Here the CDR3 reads CASSLGLDTGELFF. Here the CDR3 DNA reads TGCGCCAGCAGCTTGGGACTGGACACCGGGGAGCTGTTTTTT. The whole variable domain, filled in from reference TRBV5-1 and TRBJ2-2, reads KAGVTQTPRYLIKTRGQQVTLSCSPISGHRSVSWYQQTPGQGLQFLFEYFSETQRNKGNFPGRFSGRQFSNSRSEMNVSTLELGDSALYLCASSLGLDTGELFFGEGSRLTVL.

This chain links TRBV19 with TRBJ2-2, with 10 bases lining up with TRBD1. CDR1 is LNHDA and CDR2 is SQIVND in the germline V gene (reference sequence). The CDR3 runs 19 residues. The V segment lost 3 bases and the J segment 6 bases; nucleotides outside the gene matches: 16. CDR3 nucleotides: TGTGCCAGTAGTATGGGGGACCGGGACAGGGGTTTTTTTTCCGGGGAGCTGTTTTTT. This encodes CASSMGDRDRGFFSGELFF.

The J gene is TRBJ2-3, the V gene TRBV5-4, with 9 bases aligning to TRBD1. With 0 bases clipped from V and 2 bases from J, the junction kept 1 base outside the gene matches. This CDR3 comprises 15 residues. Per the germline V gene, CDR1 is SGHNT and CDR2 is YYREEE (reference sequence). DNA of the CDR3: TGTGCCAGCAGCTTGGACAGGGGGCTCACAGATACGCAGTATTTT. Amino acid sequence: CASSLDRGLTDTQYF.

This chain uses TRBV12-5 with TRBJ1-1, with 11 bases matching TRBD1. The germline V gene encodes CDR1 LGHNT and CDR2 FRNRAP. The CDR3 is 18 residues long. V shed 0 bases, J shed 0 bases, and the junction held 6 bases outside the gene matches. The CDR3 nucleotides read TGTGCTAGTGGTTTGGTGGGGACAGGGGGACTCATGAACACTGAAGCTTTCTTT. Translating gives CASGLVGTGGLMNTEAFF.

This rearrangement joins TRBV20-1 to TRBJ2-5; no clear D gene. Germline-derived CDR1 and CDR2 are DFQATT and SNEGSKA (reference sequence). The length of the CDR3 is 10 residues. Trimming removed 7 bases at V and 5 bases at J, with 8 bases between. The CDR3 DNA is TGCAGTGTTGTACGGGAGACCCAGTACTTC. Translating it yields CSVVRETQYF.

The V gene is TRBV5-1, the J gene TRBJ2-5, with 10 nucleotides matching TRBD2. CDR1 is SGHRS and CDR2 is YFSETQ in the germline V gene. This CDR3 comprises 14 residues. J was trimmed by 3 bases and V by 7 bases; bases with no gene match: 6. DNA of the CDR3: TGCGCCAGCGGTTCTAGCGGGAGAGAAGAGACCCAGTACTTC. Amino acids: CASGSSGREETQYF.

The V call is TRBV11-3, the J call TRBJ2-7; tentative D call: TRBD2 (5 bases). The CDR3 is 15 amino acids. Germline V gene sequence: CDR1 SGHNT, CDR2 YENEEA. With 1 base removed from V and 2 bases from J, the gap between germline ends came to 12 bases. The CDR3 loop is CASSLGTGSAYEQYF. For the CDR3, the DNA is TGTGCCAGCAGCTTAGGGACGGGATCTGCCTACGAGCAGTACTTC.

The CDR3 bases are TGTGCCAGCAGCCCTGGACAGTACTACGAGCAGTACTTC. Its protein product is CASSPGQYYEQYF. V gene TRBV11-2 combines with J gene TRBJ2-7; perhaps TRBD1 as D (6 bases). V was cut by 5 bases and J by 3 bases, with 11 bases left in between. Per germline, CDR1 SGHAT and CDR2 FQNNGV. The CDR3 contains 13 residues.

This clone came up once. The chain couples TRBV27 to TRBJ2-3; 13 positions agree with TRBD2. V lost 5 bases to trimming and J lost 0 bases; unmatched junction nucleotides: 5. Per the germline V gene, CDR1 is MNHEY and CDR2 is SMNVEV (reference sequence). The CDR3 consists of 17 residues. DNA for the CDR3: TGTGCCAGCAGTGGAGAGGGACTAGCGGGAAGCACAGATACGCAGTATTTT. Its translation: CASSGEGLAGSTDTQYF.

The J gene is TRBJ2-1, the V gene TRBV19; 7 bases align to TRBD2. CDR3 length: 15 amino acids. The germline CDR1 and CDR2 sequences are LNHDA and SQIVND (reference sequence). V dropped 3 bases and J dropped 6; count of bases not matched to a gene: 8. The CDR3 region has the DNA TGTGCCAGTAGTATGGGCGGGAGACGGGGCAATGAGCAGTTCTTC. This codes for CASSMGGRRGNEQFF.

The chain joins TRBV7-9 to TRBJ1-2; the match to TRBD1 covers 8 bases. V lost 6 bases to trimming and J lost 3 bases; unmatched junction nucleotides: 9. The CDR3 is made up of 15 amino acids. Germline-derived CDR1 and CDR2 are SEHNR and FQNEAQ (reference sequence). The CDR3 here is CASSNQKTGDYGYTF. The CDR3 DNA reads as TGTGCCAGCAGTAACCAAAAGACAGGGGACTATGGCTACACCTTC.

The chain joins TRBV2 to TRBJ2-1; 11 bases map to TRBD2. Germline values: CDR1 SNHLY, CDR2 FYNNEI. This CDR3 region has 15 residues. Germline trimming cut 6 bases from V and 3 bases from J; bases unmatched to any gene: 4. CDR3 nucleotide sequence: TGTGCCAGCAGAAGGCTAGCGGGAGGCTACAATGAGCAGTTCTTC. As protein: CASRRLAGGYNEQFF.